The next 18 T cell receptor beta chains were all read from a single sample in a study of OX40 agonist ivuxolimab in advanced cancers. Method: immunoSEQ multiplex PCR; TCRdb's copy keeps in-frame clones and lacks some. The profile shows about 73,000 clones, around 80% of them singletons. The starting material was CD4+ or CD8+ T cells sorted from blood, obtained in a trial of the OX40 agonist ivuxolimab. The receptors were sampled from an adult with an advanced solid tumor such as melanoma, head and neck, liver or kidney cancer.

V is TRBV11-2 and J is TRBJ1-3; D perhaps matches TRBD1 (5 bases). CDR3 length equals 17 residues. From germline, CDR1 is SGHAT and CDR2 FQNNGV. CDR3 residues: CAITRWRGDSAGNTIYF. CDR3 DNA sequence: TGTGCGATAACTCGTTGGCGGGGGGATTCAGCGGGAAACACCATATATTTT.

This clone was detected a few times. The rearrangement joins TRBV18 to TRBJ2-5; the match to TRBD1 covers 10 bases. Germline V gene data show CDR1 as KGHSH and CDR2 as LQKENI. The CDR3 has 15 residues. The trim removed 4 bases at V and 5 bases at J, leaving 7 bases unmatched. CDR3 sequence reads: CASSRRQGAGETQYF. CDR3 DNA sequence: TGTGCCAGCTCACGGAGACAGGGGGCTGGGGAGACCCAGTACTTC.

The chain couples TRBV7-2 to TRBJ2-7, with D perhaps given as TRBD1 or TRBD2 (5 bases each). This CDR3 spans 12 amino acids. V lost 5 bases and J 12 bases, leaving 17 bases between the germline ends. CDR1 is SGHTA, CDR2 FQGNSA, per germline. In nucleotides, the CDR3 is TGTGCCAGCAGCCCCGGGGACGGATCTCTGTACTTC. The encoded protein is CASSPGDGSLYF.

The chain links TRBV7-9 to TRBJ2-1, with D possibly TRBD2 on 6 matching bases. Trimming removed 2 bases from V and 8 bases from J, with 10 bases in between. This CDR3 has 13 residues. Germline values: CDR1 SEHNR, CDR2 FQNEAQ (reference sequence). CDR3 in amino acids: CASSLWGVHEQFF. The CDR3 nucleotides are TGTGCCAGCAGCTTATGGGGGGTGCATGAGCAGTTCTTC.

The V and J genes are TRBV5-1 and TRBJ1-1, with 11 positions matching TRBD1. The CDR3 sequence is 15 residues long. V was pared by 4 bases and J by 5 bases, with 7 bases of the junction left unmatched. Germline CDR1 is SGHRS and CDR2 is YFSETQ. DNA of the CDR3: TGCGCCAGCAGCATTGGACAGGGGGCGAGGACTGAAGCTTTCTTT. Translating gives CASSIGQGARTEAFF.

This clone occurred once. The chain has TRBV5-3 and TRBJ1-1; no clear D. TRBV5-3 carries the ORF label, with uncertain function. The CDR3 runs 18 residues. V lost 2 bases and J lost 3, with 23 bases in between. The DNA for the CDR3 is TGTGCCAGAAGCTTTGGAGTCTGGAGGCTCAGGATCGACACTGAAGCTTTCTTT. It specifies CARSFGVWRLRIDTEAFF.

This clone was detected only once. J is TRBJ2-3 and V is TRBV9; D is possibly TRBD1 (5 bases). The ends were cut back, 4 bases at V and 1 base at J, with 19 bases in the middle. This CDR3 is 17 amino acids long. In germline, CDR1 is SGDLS, CDR2 YYNGEE. The CDR3 region is CASSTLQGSRGTDTQYF. The DNA for the CDR3 is TGTGCCAGCAGCACACTTCAGGGTTCCAGGGGCACAGATACGCAGTATTTT.

The V call is TRBV29-1, the J call TRBJ2-1, with TRBD1 as a possible D gene (5 bases). This CDR3 is built from 13 residues. V shed 4 bases and J shed 9 bases, with 16 bases lying between them. Germline-derived CDR1 and CDR2 are SQVTM and ANQGSEA. CDR3: CSVVAGMHSEQFF. The CDR3 coding sequence is TGCAGCGTTGTGGCAGGGATGCATAGTGAGCAGTTCTTC.

This clone was recorded once. The chain uses TRBV7-2 and TRBJ2-3; 7 positions agree with TRBD2. Germline loops: CDR1 SGHTA, CDR2 FQGNSA. CDR3 length: 14 amino acids. Unmatched junction bases numbered 4, after V lost 5 bases and J lost 2 bases. The CDR3 bases are TGTGCCAGCAGCCCGACTAGCTTCACAGATACGCAGTATTTT. Protein: CASSPTSFTDTQYF. Supplemented by reference TRBV7-2 and TRBJ2-3, the full variable domain reads GAGVSQSPSNKVTEKGKDVELRCDPISGHTALYWYRQSLGQGLEFLIYFQGNSAPDKSGLPSDRFSAERTGGSVSTLTIQRTQQEDSAVYLCASSPTSFTDTQYFGPGTRLTVL.

The V and J genes are TRBV27 and TRBJ2-5; D is undetermined. The CDR3 runs to 15 residues. Looked up from germline, CDR1 is MNHEY and CDR2 is SMNVEV (reference sequence). Trimming took 5 bases from V and 0 from J, leaving 13 bases between them. This CDR3 is CASSPNPQYQETQYF. For the CDR3, the DNA is TGTGCCAGCAGTCCTAACCCTCAGTACCAAGAGACCCAGTACTTC.

The DNA for the CDR3 is TGTGCCAGCAGCCCTTTAGGAGGACAGGGGTTGTCGCAGTACTTC. Translating it yields CASSPLGGQGLSQYF. This chain connects TRBV5-8 to TRBJ2-5; 9 positions match TRBD1. There are 15 residues in the CDR3. CDR1 is SGHTS and CDR2 is YDEGEE in the germline V gene. Germline trimming cut 4 bases from V and 11 bases from J; bases unmatched to any gene: 15.

V is TRBV5-1 and J is TRBJ1-2; TRBD1 aligns across 10 bases. The junction had 3 bases not matched to a gene; V was cut back by 3 bases and J by 4 bases. This CDR3 comprises 14 residues. Germline assignment: CDR1 SGHRS and CDR2 YFSETQ. CDR3 sequence (DNA): TGCGCCAGCAGCTCCGGGACAGGGGCCTATGGCTACACCTTC. This gives the protein CASSSGTGAYGYTF.

The chain uses TRBV5-1 and TRBJ1-2; the D is unclear. The CDR3 contains 12 residues. In germline, CDR1 is SGHRS, CDR2 YFSETQ. With 0 bases removed from V and 8 bases from J, the gap between germline ends came to 8 bases. The CDR3 loop is CASSLEQTGYTF. For the CDR3, the DNA is TGCGCCAGCAGCTTGGAACAGACCGGCTACACCTTC.

The chain recombines TRBV4-2 with TRBJ2-7, with TRBD2 matching over 11 bases. The CDR3 covers 18 residues. The V gene end was trimmed by 0 bases and the J gene end by 7 bases; junction bases not matched to a gene: 14. Germline V CDR1 and CDR2: LGHNA, YNFKEQ. The DNA of the CDR3 is TGTGCCAGCAGCCAAGAGGGTTGGGGGCTAGCGGGGGGTGGAGAGCAGTACTTC. Its translation is CASSQEGWGLAGGGEQYF.

The rearrangement links TRBV10-3 to TRBJ2-7; the match to TRBD1 covers 10 bases. J gave up 5 bases and V 7 bases, and 8 bases lay outside the gene matches. Germline CDR1 is ENHRY and CDR2 is SYGVKD. The CDR3 has 14 residues. The CDR3 is CAITRGQGGHEQYF. For the CDR3, the DNA is TGTGCCATCACCCGCGGACAGGGGGGACACGAGCAGTACTTC.

A note on this clone: The sample holds other DNA sequences that translate to the same CDR3. J is TRBJ2-7 and V is TRBV29-1; D not certain. Looked up from germline, CDR1 is SQVTM and CDR2 is ANQGSEA. V was shortened by 4 bases and J by 1 base, with 8 bases between the two germline ends. The CDR3 sequence is 12 residues long. CDR3 nucleotides: TGCAGCGTTGCGGCCGGTTCCTACGAGCAGTACTTC. It specifies CSVAAGSYEQYF.

This chain joins TRBV7-2 and TRBJ1-2; D is ambiguous. The CDR3 runs 12 residues. Trimming removed 4 bases from V and 9 bases from J, with 12 bases in between. CDR1 and CDR2 from the germline V gene are SGHTA and FQGNSA. For the CDR3, the DNA is TGTGCCAGCAGCTCCCTAGGGTATAGCTACACCTTC. Its translation is CASSSLGYSYTF.

This chain connects TRBV6-6 to TRBJ1-2; TRBD1 matches at 8 bases. CDR3 length: 16 amino acids. Trimming cost V 5 bases and J 0 bases; bases outside gene matches: 8. Germline V gene lookup returns CDR1 MNHNY and CDR2 SVGAGI (reference sequence). This CDR3 reads CASSRHGQGANYGYTF. The CDR3 DNA follows: TGTGCCAGCAGTAGGCACGGACAGGGAGCTAACTATGGCTACACCTTC.